A single sample gave rise to the 26 T cell receptor beta chains below, sequenced in a study of OX40 agonist ivuxolimab in advanced cancers. Sequencing was performed with immunoSEQ multiplex PCR; in TCRdb, only in-frame clones are kept and a portion is missing. The sample contains 50,000 to 60,000 clones, 90% to 95% of which appear only once. This sample comprised CD4+ or CD8+ T cells sorted from blood, obtained in a trial of the OX40 agonist ivuxolimab. The receptors derive from an adult with an advanced solid tumor such as melanoma, head and neck, liver or kidney cancer.

The chain employs TRBV4-3 and TRBJ2-7; D may be TRBD1 (7 bases). The ends were cut back, 0 bases at V and 2 bases at J, with 14 bases in the middle. CDR3 length equals 16 residues. The germline V gene has CDR1 LGHNA and CDR2 YSLEER. The CDR3 reads CASSQDRGPGAYEQYF. CDR3 DNA: TGCGCCAGCAGCCAAGATAGGGGGCCGGGGGCCTACGAGCAGTACTTC.

This rearrangement joins TRBV5-6 to TRBJ2-1, with TRBD2 matching over 9 bases. CDR3 length: 16 residues. V dropped 0 bases and J dropped 7; count of bases not matched to a gene: 8. CDR1 and CDR2 (germline): SGHDT, YYEEEE. In DNA, the CDR3 is TGTGCCAGCAGCTTGGCCCTAGCGGGACTGATGAATGAGCAGTTCTTC. Residues: CASSLALAGLMNEQFF.

V gene TRBV6-5 combines with J gene TRBJ1-5; D is perhaps TRBD1 (6 bases). V was pared by 0 bases and J by 7 bases, with 10 bases between. The CDR3 extends over 14 amino acids. Germline V lookup: CDR1 MNHEY, CDR2 SVGAGI. DNA for the CDR3: TGTGCCAGCAGTTACTCAGGGGGAGGGCAGCCCCAGCATTTT. Its protein product is CASSYSGGGQPQHF.

V gene TRBV27 combines with J gene TRBJ1-2; the match to TRBD1 covers 8 bases. The CDR3 extends over 15 amino acids. Germline trimming cut 5 bases from V and 2 bases from J; bases unmatched to any gene: 7. Germline V lookup: CDR1 MNHEY, CDR2 SMNVEV (reference sequence). CDR3: CASSPGTGLNYGYTF. The DNA for the CDR3 is TGTGCCAGCAGTCCGGGGACAGGCCTAAACTATGGCTACACCTTC.

This chain connects TRBV7-6 to TRBJ2-5; D gene uncertain. Trimming removed 0 bases at V and 3 bases at J, with 8 bases between. The CDR3 contains 14 residues. Looked up from germline, CDR1 is SGHVS and CDR2 is FNYEAQ. CDR3 sequence (DNA): TGTGCCAGCAGCTTAGCGTACGGAGAAGAGACCCAGTACTTC. Encoded protein: CASSLAYGEETQYF.

This clone was detected only a few times. This chain connects TRBV7-9 to TRBJ2-2, with D unresolved. Germline V lookup: CDR1 SEHNR, CDR2 FQNEAQ (reference sequence). Trimming left V 6 bases short and J 1 base short, with 6 bases between. This CDR3 region has 13 residues. The CDR3 sequence is CASRPENTGELFF. CDR3 bases: TGTGCCAGCAGGCCAGAGAACACCGGGGAGCTGTTTTTT.

The genes are TRBV6-1 and TRBJ2-7, with D possibly being TRBD1 (5 bases). The CDR3 is made up of 15 amino acids. Germline values: CDR1 MNHNS, CDR2 SASEGT. Trimming stripped 1 base from V and 3 bases from J, with 13 bases between. CDR3 DNA: TGTGCCAGCAGTGAAGACAGGCACGAACGCTACGAGCAGTACTTC. It encodes CASSEDRHERYEQYF.

The chain recombines TRBV5-5 with TRBJ2-1, with a possible D match to TRBD2 (5 bases). Germline V gene lookup returns CDR1 SGHKS and CDR2 YYEKEE (reference sequence). The CDR3 has 12 residues. With 1 base removed from V and 12 bases from J, the gap between germline ends came to 11 bases. CDR3 sequence: CASSLMGDTQFF. DNA for the CDR3: TGTGCCAGCAGCTTGATGGGAGATACGCAGTTCTTC.

The chain couples TRBV7-2 to TRBJ2-1; D might be TRBD2 (5 bases). The CDR3 loop spans 16 amino acids. Germline assignment: CDR1 SGHTA and CDR2 FQGNSA. V shed 4 bases and J shed 4 bases, with 17 bases lying between them. The CDR3 loop is CASSYPGEWTYNEQFF. CDR3 nucleotide sequence: TGTGCCAGCAGCTATCCTGGCGAGTGGACTTACAATGAGCAGTTCTTC.

V gene TRBV6-5 combines with J gene TRBJ2-7; the match to TRBD2 covers 10 bases. Trimming took 4 bases from V and 0 from J; bases not matched to a gene: 3. This CDR3 is 15 amino acids long. Per germline, CDR1 MNHEY and CDR2 SVGAGI. The CDR3 is CASSSRTSGSYEQYF. DNA for the CDR3: TGTGCCAGCAGTTCTAGGACTAGCGGCTCCTACGAGCAGTACTTC.

This chain joins TRBV4-1 and TRBJ1-3; no reliable D call. The length of the CDR3 is 16 residues. Germline CDR1 is MGHRA and CDR2 is YSYEKL. Trimming removed 0 bases from V and 0 bases from J, with 9 bases in between. CDR3 DNA sequence: TGCGCCAGCAGCCAAGATCAGTCATACTCTGGAAACACCATATATTTT. This translates into CASSQDQSYSGNTIYF.

The rearrangement uses TRBV28 and TRBJ2-3; no firm D call. The CDR3 is 13 amino acids. CDR1 MDHEN and CDR2 SYDVKM come from the germline V gene. Trimming removed 1 base at V and 5 bases at J, with 7 bases between. The CDR3 sequence is CASSLFLGDTQYF. CDR3 in DNA: TGTGCCAGCAGTTTATTTCTCGGAGATACGCAGTATTTT.

The chain is built from TRBV7-9 and TRBJ2-7, with 12 bases lining up with TRBD1. In germline, CDR1 is SEHNR, CDR2 FQNEAQ (reference sequence). This CDR3 comprises 14 residues. Losses at the gene ends were 6 bases for V and 5 bases for J; bases not matched to a gene: 5. CDR3 in DNA: TGTGCCAGCAGGGGACAGGGGGCTCGGGACGAGCAGTACTTC. Protein: CASRGQGARDEQYF.

V usage is TRBV13 and J usage is TRBJ2-1, with 14 bases lining up with TRBD2. The CDR3 covers 16 residues. Germline values: CDR1 PRHDT, CDR2 FYEKMQ (reference sequence). V lost 5 bases to trimming and J lost 7 bases; unmatched junction nucleotides: 7. CDR3 DNA: TGTGCCAGCAGCACGGGACTAGCGGGAGCTGGGAATGAGCAGTTCTTC. Residues: CASSTGLAGAGNEQFF.

This sequence joins TRBV28 and TRBJ2-5; possibly TRBD1 or TRBD2 for D (6 bases each). The CDR3 runs 15 residues. With 4 bases removed from V and 5 bases from J, the gap between germline ends came to 17 bases. CDR1 is MDHEN and CDR2 is SYDVKM in the germline V gene. Here the CDR3 DNA reads TGTGCCAGCAGTTACACTAGCCCGAGGGGGGAGACCCAGTACTTC. Amino acid sequence: CASSYTSPRGETQYF.

The genes are TRBV2 and TRBJ2-7, with D perhaps TRBD2 (6 bases). Trimming pared 6 bases from V and 2 bases from J, leaving 11 bases between. There are 13 residues in the CDR3. Germline assignment: CDR1 SNHLY and CDR2 FYNNEI. Here the CDR3 DNA reads TGTGCCAGCAGAGGACTAACAGCCTACGAGCAGTACTTC. Its translation: CASRGLTAYEQYF.

This rearrangement joins TRBV2 to TRBJ2-7; tentative D call: TRBD2 (5 bases). Per the germline V gene, CDR1 is SNHLY and CDR2 is FYNNEI. The CDR3 has 14 residues. V was clipped by 5 bases and J by 2 bases, with 13 bases between them. In DNA, the CDR3 is TGTGCCAGCAGTCGGACTGAGGATCCCTACGAGCAGTACTTC. Amino acids: CASSRTEDPYEQYF.

A few counts support this clone. This chain connects TRBV7-2 to TRBJ2-3; D might be TRBD1 (6 bases). The germline gives CDR1 SGHTA, CDR2 FQGNSA. Deletions cut 3 bases from V and 2 bases from J, with 12 bases between. This CDR3 is built from 15 residues. CDR3: CASSFIGGSTDTQYF. The CDR3 DNA reads as TGTGCCAGCAGCTTCATAGGGGGATCCACAGATACGCAGTATTTT.

The V call is TRBV7-9, the J call TRBJ1-2; possible D gene TRBD1, 5 bases. Germline CDR1 SEHNR, CDR2 FQNEAQ (reference sequence). V lost 4 bases, J lost 4 bases, and 19 bases lay in between. The CDR3 contains 16 residues. CDR3 protein: CASSSPGTPEVYGYTF. Written as DNA, the CDR3 is TGTGCCAGCAGCTCGCCCGGGACTCCGGAGGTCTATGGCTACACCTTC.

This chain links TRBV4-3 with TRBJ2-7, with D possibly TRBD1 on 5 matching bases. With 1 base removed from V and 5 bases from J, the gap between germline ends came to 15 bases. Germline V gene lookup returns CDR1 LGHNA and CDR2 YSLEER. This CDR3 has 15 residues. The CDR3 DNA sequence: TGCGCCAGCAGCCAAGTTTATACAGGAAGGAACGAGCAGTACTTC. As protein: CASSQVYTGRNEQYF.

V gene TRBV4-1 combines with J gene TRBJ2-7; 9 nucleotides match TRBD1. Trimming took 3 bases from V and 4 from J; bases not matched to a gene: 7. Germline assignment: CDR1 MGHRA and CDR2 YSYEKL. The CDR3 contains 15 residues. Here the CDR3 DNA reads TGCGCCAGCAGCCATTTTCGACAGGGGGGATACGAGCAGTACTTC. It is translated as CASSHFRQGGYEQYF.

The chain joins TRBV27 to TRBJ2-1, with TRBD2 as a possible D gene (5 bases). The V and J ends lost 4 bases and 0 bases respectively, with 7 bases between them. CDR3 length equals 14 residues. In germline, CDR1 is MNHEY, CDR2 SMNVEV (reference sequence). The CDR3 protein is CASSSGSSYNEQFF. DNA of the CDR3: TGTGCCAGCAGTTCTGGGAGCTCCTACAATGAGCAGTTCTTC.

This chain uses TRBV5-4 with TRBJ2-1; no reliable D call. V lost 2 bases and J lost 8, with 5 bases in between. Germline CDR1 is SGHNT and CDR2 is YYREEE (reference sequence). The CDR3 is 11 residues long. The CDR3 bases are TGTGCCAGCAGCTTTGTTGATGAGCAGTTCTTC. Protein product: CASSFVDEQFF.

The chain uses TRBV10-2 and TRBJ2-7, with 7 nucleotides matching TRBD1. CDR1 is WSHSY, CDR2 SAAADI, per germline. J gave up 4 bases and V 8 bases, and 5 bases lay outside the gene matches. The CDR3 is 12 amino acids. DNA for the CDR3: TGCGCCAGCGGGACAGCTACTTACGAGCAGTACTTC. It yields the protein CASGTATYEQYF.

In the case of this clone: Other DNA sequences in the sample encode the same CDR3. The rearrangement joins TRBV27 to TRBJ2-3; D gene unclear. Trimming removed 7 bases from V and 2 bases from J, with 22 bases in between. Germline-derived CDR1 and CDR2 are MNHEY and SMNVEV (reference sequence). CDR3 size: 17 residues. The CDR3 nucleotides read TGTGCCAGCATGGGGTTGGTTTTGGCACATCACACAGATACGCAGTATTTT. It codes for CASMGLVLAHHTDTQYF.

The chain combines TRBV7-8 with TRBJ2-6; D possibly corresponds to TRBD2 (5 bases). V gave up 0 bases and J gave up 0 bases, with 9 bases separating them. The CDR3 sequence is 17 residues long. Germline V CDR1 and CDR2: SGHVS, FQNEAQ. Here the CDR3 reads CASSLAEESSGANVLTF. DNA of the CDR3: TGTGCCAGCAGCTTAGCGGAGGAGAGCTCTGGGGCCAACGTCCTGACTTTC.